These 8 T cell receptor beta chains came from one sample sequenced in a study of T cell clonality in common variable immunodeficiency. The protocol was immunoSEQ multiplex PCR, while the TCRdb copy is restricted to in-frame clones and leaves out a portion. The table records roughly 52,000 clones without singletons, the ten largest covering nearly 3.5%. The sequencing input was peripheral blood mononuclear cells. These receptors were taken from a person aged 18-69 years in good health.

This clone was observed at least ten times. Sequencing ends 3 residues short of the CDR3 end; the germline J gene provides the rest. The V gene is TRBV5-1, the J gene TRBJ1-6, with 9 bases lining up with TRBD1. Unmatched junction bases numbered 3, after V lost 0 bases and J lost 8 bases. The CDR3 contains 15 residues. CDR1 SGHRS and CDR2 YFSETQ come from the germline V gene. CDR3 DNA (partial): TGCGCCAGCAGCTTGGGACAGGGGGGGCATTCACCC. It encodes CASSLGQGGHSP. The entire CDR3 protein reads CASSLGQGGHSPLHF.

This clone was picked up many times. The read comes to an end 3 residues before the CDR3 does, leaving the germline J gene to fill in the end. The rearrangement links TRBV12-3 or TRBV12-4 to TRBJ1-5, with TRBD1 identical over 9 bases. The CDR3 is 14 residues long. Losses at the gene ends were 1 base for V and 6 bases for J; bases not matched to a gene: 1. The covered CDR3 bases are TGTGCCAGCAGTTTAGGACAGGGGGGTCAGCCC. Translation: CASSLGQGGQP. From start to end, the CDR3 is CASSLGQGGQPQHF.

To note about this clone: From the germline J gene comes the end of the CDR3, since the read stops 3 residues before it. J is TRBJ1-1 and V is TRBV6-2 or TRBV6-3; maybe TRBD1 (6 bases). CDR3 length equals 15 residues. The germline V and J ends were trimmed by 8 bases and 1 base, with 17 bases remaining between them. From germline, CDR1 is MNHEY and CDR2 SVGEGT. The CDR3 loop is CASRKSGHSNTEAFF. The DNA read from the CDR3 is TGTGCCAGCCGTAAGTCGGGACACTCGAACACTGAA.

Remarks on this clone: The read halts 3 residues ahead of the CDR3 end, with the missing end drawn from the germline J gene. The chain is built from TRBV19 and TRBJ1-5; 7 bases map to TRBD1. V lost 7 bases to trimming and J lost 3 bases; unmatched junction nucleotides: 3. Germline CDR1 and CDR2: LNHDA and SQIVND (reference sequence). The CDR3 is made up of 13 amino acids. CDR3 protein: CASTGTVNQPQHF. CDR3 DNA (partial): TGTGCCAGTACTGGGACAGTCAATCAGCCC.

This clone was observed at least ten times. The read terminates 3 residues ahead of where the CDR3 ends, so the germline J gene completes it. The chain uses TRBV18 and TRBJ2-3; D is uncertain. Germline assignment: CDR1 KGHSH and CDR2 LQKENI. The CDR3 sequence is 15 residues long. The V end was cut by 2 bases, the J end by 4 bases, with 13 bases between. The CDR3 loop reads CASSPSPSPADTQYF. The CDR3 bases that were read are TGTGCCAGCTCACCAAGCCCTAGTCCCGCAGATACG. The full variable domain, in which reference TRBV18 and TRBJ2-3 provide the parts outside the CDR3, is NAGVMQNPRHLVRRRGQEARLRCSPMKGHSHVYWYRQLPEEGLKFMVYLQKENIIDESGMPKERFSAEFPKEGPSILRIQQVVRGDSAAYFCASSPSPSPADTQYFGPGTRLTVL.

This clone was seen ten or more times. With the read ending 3 residues before the CDR3 end, the germline J gene is used to fill in that end. V gene TRBV5-6 combines with J gene TRBJ2-2; 7 positions match TRBD2. Germline-derived CDR1 and CDR2 are SGHDT and YYEEEE. CDR3 length: 15 amino acids. The ends lost 4 bases at V and 2 bases at J; junction bases unmatched: 5. The covered CDR3 bases are TGTGCCAGCAGCGCCAGGGACTACAACACCGGGGAG. It codes for CASSARDYNTGE. The entire CDR3 protein is CASSARDYNTGELFF.

At least ten counts were recorded for this clone. Coverage ceases 3 residues before the CDR3 finishes, and the germline J gene fills in the end. The rearrangement links TRBV20-1 to TRBJ1-5; 7 positions match TRBD1. Germline V lookup: CDR1 DFQATT, CDR2 SNEGSKA (reference sequence). CDR3 length equals 15 residues. Trimming cost V 0 bases and J 0 bases; bases outside gene matches: 2. The CDR3 spells CSARETGISNQPQHF. CDR3 DNA (partial): TGCAGTGCTAGAGAGACAGGGATTAGCAATCAGCCC.

This clone was recorded many times. The CDR3 extends 3 residues past the end of the read, so its final part is completed from the germline J gene. The rearrangement joins TRBV20-1 to TRBJ2-1, with 8 bases matching TRBD2. V lost 0 bases and J lost 6; bases outside the gene matches: 25. The CDR3 is 21 residues long. Germline CDR1 DFQATT, CDR2 SNEGSKA (reference sequence). The CDR3 protein is CSARDRGAGASGLKDRNEQFF. The sequenced part of the CDR3 DNA is TGCAGTGCTAGAGATCGGGGTGCGGGGGCTAGCGGGTTGAAAGATCGCAATGAG.